The sequence of this T cell receptor (beta chain) was determined in a study of blood T cell repertoires in COVID-19. Method: immunoSEQ multiplex PCR; TCRdb's copy keeps in-frame clones and lacks some. The sample includes about 130,000 clones, about 92% of them seen just once. Sequences were obtained from peripheral blood. The source of this sequence is a man aged 45-60 years with active COVID-19.

CDR3: CASSAGTGHKQYF. CDR3 DNA: TGTGCCAGTAGTGCCGGGACAGGGCATAAGCAGTACTTC. J is TRBJ2-7 and V is TRBV19; TRBD1 agrees at 9 bases. J lost 8 bases, V lost 5 bases, and 7 bases had no gene match. Per germline, CDR1 LNHDA and CDR2 SQIVND (reference sequence). The CDR3 contains 13 residues.